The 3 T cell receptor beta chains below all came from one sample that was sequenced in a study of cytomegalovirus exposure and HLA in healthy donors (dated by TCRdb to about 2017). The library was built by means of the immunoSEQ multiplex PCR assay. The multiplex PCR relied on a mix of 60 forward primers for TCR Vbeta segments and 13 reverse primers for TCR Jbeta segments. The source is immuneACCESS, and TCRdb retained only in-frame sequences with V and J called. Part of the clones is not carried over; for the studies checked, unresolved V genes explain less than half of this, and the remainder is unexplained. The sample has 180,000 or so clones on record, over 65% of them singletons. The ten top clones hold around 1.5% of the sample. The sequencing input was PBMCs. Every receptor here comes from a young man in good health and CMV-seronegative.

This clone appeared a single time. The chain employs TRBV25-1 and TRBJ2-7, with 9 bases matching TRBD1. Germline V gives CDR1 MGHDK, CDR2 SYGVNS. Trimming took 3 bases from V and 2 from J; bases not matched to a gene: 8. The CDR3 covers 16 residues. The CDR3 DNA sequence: TGTGCCAGCAGTGAGGGTTTAGGACAGGGGCCCTACGAGCAGTACTTC. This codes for CASSEGLGQGPYEQYF.

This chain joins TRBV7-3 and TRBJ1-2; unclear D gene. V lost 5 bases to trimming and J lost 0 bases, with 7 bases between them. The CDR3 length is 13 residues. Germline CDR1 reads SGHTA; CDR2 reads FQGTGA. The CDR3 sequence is CASSPRANYGYTF. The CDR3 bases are TGTGCCAGCAGCCCACGGGCTAACTATGGCTACACCTTC.

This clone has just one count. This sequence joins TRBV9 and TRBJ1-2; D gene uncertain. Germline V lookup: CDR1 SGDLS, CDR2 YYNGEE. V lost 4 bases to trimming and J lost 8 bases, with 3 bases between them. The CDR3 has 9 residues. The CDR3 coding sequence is TGTGCCAGCAGCCCGGGCTACACCTTC. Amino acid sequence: CASSPGYTF.